This paragraph covers one TCR beta chain sequence. Its target is unknown. This sample stems from a study of shared clonotypes between healthy human individuals. Study conclusions and caveats: Naive subsets tended to show greater estimated richness than memory subsets. Represented genetic and exposure-history diversity was restricted by having few donors.

Sequencing used immunoSEQ multiplex PCR; TCRdb keeps in-frame clones, though not all of them. The sample has hundreds of thousands of clones, roughly 95% seen once; the top ten hold roughly 0.1%. The V gene's germline CDR1 is SQVTM and CDR2 ANQGSEA. With V trimmed by 6 bases and J by 1 base, 4 bases remained unmatched. The CDR3 sequence is 13 residues long. CD45RO-negative CD8 cells positively selected for CCR7 made up the naive population, which excluded terminally differentiated effector memory CD45RA+ cells. The chain uses TRBV29-1 and TRBJ1-1; 8 bases map to TRBD1. The clonotype comes from a woman aged 30 to 39 in good health. The specimen sequenced was naive CD8+ T cells sorted from blood. The CDR3 reads CSVEQGGNTEAFF. The CDR3 DNA is TGCAGCGTCGAACAGGGGGGGAACACTGAAGCTTTCTTT. The full variable domain, completed using reference TRBV29-1 and TRBJ1-1, is SAVISQKPSRDICQRGTSLTIQCQVDSQVTMMFWYRQQPGQSLTLIATANQGSEATYESGFVIDKFPISRPNLTFSTLTVSNMSPEDSSIYLCSVEQGGNTEAFFGQGTRLTVV.